This is a list of T cell receptor beta chains from one sample in a study of T cells after yellow fever vaccination. Using its own MiXCR run on the 5' RACE reads, TCRdb lists one record per CDR3 protein. This table has some 68,000 distinct CDR3 sequences, approximately 6.1% appearing once. The input for sequencing was CD8+ T cells sorted from PBMCs, taken 35 to 50 days after the first yellow fever vaccination. The receptors stem from a man aged 18 to 29 who received the YFV17D yellow fever vaccine. Each CDR3 is given with its conserved first and last residue. D genes are given only for firm matches. Size values are once, few and many counts, or a class for expanded clones, and some rows have none.

j_call d_call clone_size v_call cdr3_aa cdr3_nt
TRBJ1-1 . many TRBV7-2 CASSLAAQSWAYAFF TGTGCCAGCAGCTTAGCGGCACAGTCCTGGGCTTATGCTTTCTTT
TRBJ2-1 . many TRBV21-1 CASSVWTENNEQFF TGTGCCAGCAGCGTTTGGACGGAGAACAATGAGCAGTTCTTC
TRBJ1-5 . many TRBV4-1 CASSRGQGPNQPQHF TGCGCCAGCAGCCGGGGTCAGGGGCCGAATCAGCCCCAGCATTTT
TRBJ1-1 . many TRBV18 CASSTDSSTEAFF TGTGCCAGCTCGACGGACAGCAGCACTGAAGCTTTCTTT
TRBJ2-3 . many TRBV2 CASGVTLTDTDTQYF TGTGCCAGCGGCGTTACGCTGACAGACACAGATACGCAGTATTTT
TRBJ2-2 . many TRBV7-6 CASSQAQSTGELFF TGTGCCAGCAGCCAAGCCCAAAGCACCGGGGAGCTGTTTTTT
TRBJ2-5 . many TRBV29-1 CSVELRGAQETQYF TGCAGCGTTGAATTGCGGGGTGCTCAAGAGACCCAGTACTTC
TRBJ2-7 . few TRBV5-1 CASSNPGFGDSYEQYF TGCGCCAGCAGCAACCCAGGATTTGGGGACTCCTACGAGCAGTACTTC
TRBJ1-2 . many TRBV9 CASSVTGNYGYTF TGTGCCAGCAGCGTAACAGGGAACTATGGCTACACCTTC
TRBJ1-4 . few TRBV7-9 CASSTLMGAKEKLFF TGTGCCAGCAGCACCCTTATGGGCGCGAAAGAAAAACTGTTTTTT
TRBJ2-1 . many TRBV6-1 CASFNGGNEQFF TGTGCCAGTTTCAATGGGGGTAATGAGCAGTTCTTC
TRBJ2-3 . . TRBV12-3/TRBV12-4 CASRLDTHTQYF TGTGCCAGCAGACTGGACACTCATACGCAGTATTTT
TRBJ2-3 TRBD2 many TRBV12-5 CASGLLTSGSTDTQYF TGTGCTAGTGGTTTGTTGACTAGCGGGAGCACAGATACGCAGTATTTT
TRBJ2-1 . many TRBV5-5 CASSLALSSYNEQFF TGTGCCAGCAGCTTAGCCCTGAGCTCCTACAATGAGCAGTTCTTC
TRBJ1-2 TRBD1 many TRBV4-1 CASSQTTGANYGYTF TGCGCCAGCAGCCAAACGACAGGGGCTAACTATGGCTACACCTTC
TRBJ2-5 . many TRBV20-1 CSATWVEETQYF TGCAGTGCTACGTGGGTTGAAGAGACCCAGTACTTC
TRBJ2-1 TRBD2 . TRBV27 CDSSLRLASYNEQFF TGTGACAGCAGTTTACGACTAGCGTCCTACAATGAGCAGTTCTTC
TRBJ2-1 TRBD2 many TRBV7-3 CASSVASGGIPEQFF TGTGCCAGCAGCGTTGCTAGCGGGGGTATTCCTGAGCAGTTCTTC
TRBJ2-1 . many TRBV6-4 CASSTGPYNEQFF TGTGCCAGCAGTACAGGGCCCTACAATGAGCAGTTCTTC
TRBJ2-3 . . TRBV11-3 CASSLDWTTTDTQYF TGTGCCAGCAGCTTAGATTGGACTACCACAGATACGCAGTATTTT
TRBJ2-2 TRBD1 . TRBV7-9 CASGGQGMNTGELFF TGTGCCAGCGGGGGACAGGGGATGAACACCGGGGAGCTGTTTTTT
TRBJ2-7 TRBD1 . TRBV6-2/TRBV6-3 CASRHYGTGDYEQYF TGTGCCAGCAGACATTATGGGACAGGGGATTACGAGCAGTACTTC
TRBJ1-3 . few TRBV12-3/TRBV12-4 CALAGEPSGNTIYF TGTGCCTTAGCGGGGGAGCCCTCTGGAAACACCATATATTTT
TRBJ2-1 . many TRBV12-3/TRBV12-4 CASSLAGGLNEQFF TGTGCCAGCAGTTTAGCGGGGGGGCTGAATGAGCAGTTCTTC
TRBJ2-2 . few TRBV6-5 CASSYGQPGELFF TGTGCCAGCAGTTACGGCCAGCCCGGGGAGCTGTTTTTT
TRBJ2-7 . few TRBV20-1 CSALKFFRDASYEQYF TGCAGTGCTCTTAAATTCTTCCGGGACGCGTCCTACGAGCAGTACTTC
TRBJ2-1 . many TRBV4-3 CASSQYTGPIEQFF TGCGCCAGCAGCCAGTACACGGGACCCATTGAGCAGTTCTTC
TRBJ2-7 TRBD1 many TRBV20-1 CSARDPDRAEQYF TGCAGTGCTAGAGATCCCGACAGGGCCGAGCAGTACTTC
TRBJ1-1 . many TRBV4-1 CASSQSGGTEAFF TGCGCCAGCAGCCAATCAGGAGGGACTGAAGCTTTCTTT
TRBJ1-2 TRBD1 few TRBV5-1 CASRDLQTGKRYGYTF TGCGCCAGCCGCGACCTCCAGACAGGGAAACGCTATGGCTACACCTTC
TRBJ2-6 TRBD1 . TRBV19 CASRYSGTGRESGANVLTF TGTGCCAGCCGTTACTCCGGGACAGGGAGAGAATCTGGGGCCAACGTCCTGACTTTC
TRBJ1-5 . many TRBV5-6 CASSLGFYSNQPQHF TGTGCCAGCAGCTTGGGCTTCTATAGCAATCAGCCCCAGCATTTT
TRBJ2-3 . many TRBV12-3/TRBV12-4 CASSSGDVGALTDTQYF TGTGCCAGCAGTTCTGGGGATGTAGGGGCGCTCACAGATACGCAGTATTTT
TRBJ2-7 TRBD1 many TRBV6-1 CASSESGTGVPEQYF TGTGCCAGCAGTGAATCTGGGACAGGGGTTCCCGAGCAGTACTTC
TRBJ2-5 . many TRBV9 CASSGRGDQETQYF TGTGCCAGCAGCGGTAGGGGGGACCAAGAGACCCAGTACTTC
TRBJ2-5 TRBD1 many TRBV7-9 CASSSLPGQVLQETQYF TGTGCCAGCAGCTCTTTGCCGGGACAGGTGCTTCAAGAGACCCAGTACTTC
TRBJ1-1 . . TRBV4-1 CASRRGDMNTEAFF TGCGCCAGCAGAAGGGGGGACATGAACACTGAAGCTTTCTTT
TRBJ2-5 TRBD2 many TRBV27 CASSPSPGLQETQYF TGTGCCAGCAGTCCGTCGCCGGGACTACAAGAGACCCAGTACTTC
TRBJ2-3 . many TRBV29-1 CSVDRFILTSTDTQYF TGCAGCGTTGATCGGTTCATACTAACTAGCACAGATACGCAGTATTTT
TRBJ2-7 . many TRBV4-1 CASSQDSTGSSYEQYF TGCGCCAGCAGCCAAGATAGCACAGGGTCCTCCTACGAGCAGTACTTC
TRBJ1-1 . few TRBV7-9 CASSRLRLSGKMNTEAFF TGTGCCAGCAGCCGTCTTAGACTTTCCGGGAAGATGAACACTGAAGCTTTCTTT
TRBJ2-1 TRBD2 many TRBV4-1 CASSQVGGSYNEQFF TGCGCCAGCAGCCAAGTCGGGGGGTCCTACAATGAGCAGTTCTTC
TRBJ2-1 TRBD2 few TRBV19 CASSMGGLAGLNEQFF TGTGCCAGTAGTATGGGGGGACTAGCGGGGTTGAATGAGCAGTTCTTC
TRBJ1-2 . few TRBV12-3/TRBV12-4 CASSPAGSGTNYGYTF TGTGCCAGCAGTCCCGCGGGGTCGGGGACGAACTATGGCTACACCTTC
TRBJ2-2 . many TRBV5-6 CASSSPWDGTGELFF TGTGCCAGCAGCTCGCCATGGGACGGGACCGGGGAGCTGTTTTTT
TRBJ2-2 TRBD1 . TRBV20-1 CSARTGAGTGELFF TGCAGTGCTAGAACAGGGGCCGGCACCGGGGAGCTGTTTTTT
TRBJ2-1 TRBD2 . TRBV20-1 CSARVYPLSGGADEQFF TGCAGTGCTAGAGTCTACCCCCTGAGCGGGGGGGCGGATGAGCAGTTCTTC